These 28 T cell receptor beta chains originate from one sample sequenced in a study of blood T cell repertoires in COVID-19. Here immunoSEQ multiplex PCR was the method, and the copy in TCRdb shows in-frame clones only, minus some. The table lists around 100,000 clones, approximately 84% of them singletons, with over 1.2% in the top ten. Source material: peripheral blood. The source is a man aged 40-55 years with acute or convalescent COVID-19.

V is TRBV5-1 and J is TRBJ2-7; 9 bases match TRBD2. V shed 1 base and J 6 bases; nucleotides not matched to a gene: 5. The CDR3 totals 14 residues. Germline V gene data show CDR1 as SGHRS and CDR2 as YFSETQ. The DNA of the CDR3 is TGCGCCAGCAGCTTGCTGGGGACTAGCAGCGAGCAGTACTTC. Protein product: CASSLLGTSSEQYF.

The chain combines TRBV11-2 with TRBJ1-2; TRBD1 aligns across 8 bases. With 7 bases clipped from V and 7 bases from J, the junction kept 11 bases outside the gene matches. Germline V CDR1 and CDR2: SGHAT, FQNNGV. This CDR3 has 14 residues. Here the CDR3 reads CASTPDRVSGGYTF. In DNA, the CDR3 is TGTGCCAGCACCCCGGACAGGGTATCGGGTGGCTACACCTTC.

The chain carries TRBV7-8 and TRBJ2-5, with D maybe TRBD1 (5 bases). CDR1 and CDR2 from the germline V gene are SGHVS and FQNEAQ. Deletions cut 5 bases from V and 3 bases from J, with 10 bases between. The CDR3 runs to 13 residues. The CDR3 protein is CASSRKQEETQYF. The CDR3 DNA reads TGTGCCAGCAGCCGAAAACAGGAAGAGACCCAGTACTTC.

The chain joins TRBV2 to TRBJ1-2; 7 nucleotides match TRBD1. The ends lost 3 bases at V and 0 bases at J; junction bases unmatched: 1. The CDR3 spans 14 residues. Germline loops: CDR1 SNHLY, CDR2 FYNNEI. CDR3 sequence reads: CASSEQGANYGYTF. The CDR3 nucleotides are TGTGCCAGCAGTGAGCAGGGGGCTAACTATGGCTACACCTTC.

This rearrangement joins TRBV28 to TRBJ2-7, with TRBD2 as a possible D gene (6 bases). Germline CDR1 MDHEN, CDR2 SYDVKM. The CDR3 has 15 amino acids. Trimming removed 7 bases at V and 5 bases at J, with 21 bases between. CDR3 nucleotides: TGTGCCAGCATCGGGATTAGTAGCGGTTGGAACGAGCAGTACTTC. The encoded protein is CASIGISSGWNEQYF.

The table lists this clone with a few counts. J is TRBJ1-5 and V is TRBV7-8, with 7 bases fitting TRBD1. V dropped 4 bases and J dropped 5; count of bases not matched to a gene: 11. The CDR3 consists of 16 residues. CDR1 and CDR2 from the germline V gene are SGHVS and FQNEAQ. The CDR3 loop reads CASSWGEGGMDQPQHF. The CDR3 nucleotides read TGTGCCAGCAGCTGGGGGGAAGGGGGCATGGATCAGCCCCAGCATTTT.

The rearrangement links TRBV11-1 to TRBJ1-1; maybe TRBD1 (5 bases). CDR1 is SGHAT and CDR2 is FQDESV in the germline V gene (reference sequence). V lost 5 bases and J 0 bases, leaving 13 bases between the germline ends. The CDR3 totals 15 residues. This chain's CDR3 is CASSGNRRMNTEAFF. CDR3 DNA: TGTGCCAGCAGCGGGAACAGGCGGATGAACACTGAAGCTTTCTTT.

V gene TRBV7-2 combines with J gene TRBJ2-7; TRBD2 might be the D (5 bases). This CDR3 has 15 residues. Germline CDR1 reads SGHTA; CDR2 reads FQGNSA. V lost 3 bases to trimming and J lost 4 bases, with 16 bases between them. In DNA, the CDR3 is TGTGCCAGCAGCTTTCGGGGTGGGCCACAATACGAGCAGTACTTC. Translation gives CASSFRGGPQYEQYF.

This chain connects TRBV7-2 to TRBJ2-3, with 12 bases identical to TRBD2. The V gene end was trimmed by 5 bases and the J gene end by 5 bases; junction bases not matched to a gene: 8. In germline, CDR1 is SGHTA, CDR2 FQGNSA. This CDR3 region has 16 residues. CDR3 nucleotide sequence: TGTGCCAGCAGCCTCCTAGCGGGGGGGCTACAAGATACGCAGTATTTT. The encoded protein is CASSLLAGGLQDTQYF.

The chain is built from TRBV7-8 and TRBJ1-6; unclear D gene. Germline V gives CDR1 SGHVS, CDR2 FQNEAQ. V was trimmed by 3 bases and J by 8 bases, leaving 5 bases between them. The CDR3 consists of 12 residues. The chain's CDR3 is CASSFGDSPLHF. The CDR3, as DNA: TGTGCCAGCAGCTTTGGAGATTCACCCCTCCACTTT.

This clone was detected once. The CDR3 DNA sequence: TGTGCCAGCAGCTCATACAGGGACAATGAGCAGTTCTTC. Translation: CASSSYRDNEQFF. The rearrangement uses TRBV7-6 and TRBJ2-1; D perhaps matches TRBD1 (6 bases). Trimming shortened V by 4 bases and J by 5 bases, and 9 bases separated the two germline ends. The germline gives CDR1 SGHVS, CDR2 FNYEAQ. The CDR3 runs 13 residues.

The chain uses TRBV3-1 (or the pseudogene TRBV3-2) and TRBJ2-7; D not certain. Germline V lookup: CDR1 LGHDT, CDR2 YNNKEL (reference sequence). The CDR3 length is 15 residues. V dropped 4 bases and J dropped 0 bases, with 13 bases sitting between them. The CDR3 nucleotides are TGTGCCAGCAGCCCCGATGGGCCACGCTCCTACGAGCAGTACTTC. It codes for CASSPDGPRSYEQYF.

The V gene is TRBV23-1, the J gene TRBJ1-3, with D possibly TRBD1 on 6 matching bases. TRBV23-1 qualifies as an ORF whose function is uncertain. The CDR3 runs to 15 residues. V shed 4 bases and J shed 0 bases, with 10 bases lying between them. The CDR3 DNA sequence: TGCGCCAGCAGTCCCTGGACAGACTCTGGAAACACCATATATTTT. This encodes CASSPWTDSGNTIYF.

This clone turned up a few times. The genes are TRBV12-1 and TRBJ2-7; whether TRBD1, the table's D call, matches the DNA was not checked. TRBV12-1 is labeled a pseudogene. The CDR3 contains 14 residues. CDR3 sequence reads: CASSFSSRSYEQYF. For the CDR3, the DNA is TGTGCCAGCAGCTTTTCCTCCAGGTCCTACGAGCAGTACTTC.

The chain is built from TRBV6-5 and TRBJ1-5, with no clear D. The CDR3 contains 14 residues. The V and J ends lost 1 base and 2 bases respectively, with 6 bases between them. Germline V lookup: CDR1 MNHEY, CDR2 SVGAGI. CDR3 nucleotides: TGTGCCAGCAGTTACTTGGGCGGCAATCAGCCCCAGCATTTT. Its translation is CASSYLGGNQPQHF.

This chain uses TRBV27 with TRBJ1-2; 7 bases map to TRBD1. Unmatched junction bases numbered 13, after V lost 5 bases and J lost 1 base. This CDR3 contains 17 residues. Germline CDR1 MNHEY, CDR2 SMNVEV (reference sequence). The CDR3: CASSPPLRTGRNYGYTF. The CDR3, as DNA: TGTGCCAGCAGTCCCCCCCTGAGGACAGGACGTAACTATGGCTACACCTTC.

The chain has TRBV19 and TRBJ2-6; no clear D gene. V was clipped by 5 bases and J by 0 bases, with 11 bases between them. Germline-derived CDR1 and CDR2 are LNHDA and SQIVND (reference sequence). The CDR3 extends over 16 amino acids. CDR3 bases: TGTGCCAGTAGTCTTAGAGGCGGCTCTGGGGCCAACGTCCTGACTTTC. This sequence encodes CASSLRGGSGANVLTF.

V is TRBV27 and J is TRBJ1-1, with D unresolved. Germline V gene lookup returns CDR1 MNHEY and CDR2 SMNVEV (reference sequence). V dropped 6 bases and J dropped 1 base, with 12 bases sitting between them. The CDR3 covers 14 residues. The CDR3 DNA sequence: TGTGCCAGCAGCGAGAGGGCCCCGAACACTGAAGCTTTCTTT. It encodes CASSERAPNTEAFF.

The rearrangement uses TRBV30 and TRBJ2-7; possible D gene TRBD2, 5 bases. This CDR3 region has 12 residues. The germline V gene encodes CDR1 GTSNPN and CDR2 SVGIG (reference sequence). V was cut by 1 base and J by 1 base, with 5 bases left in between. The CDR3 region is CAWSAGSYEQYF. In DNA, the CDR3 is TGTGCCTGGAGTGCGGGGTCCTACGAGCAGTACTTC.

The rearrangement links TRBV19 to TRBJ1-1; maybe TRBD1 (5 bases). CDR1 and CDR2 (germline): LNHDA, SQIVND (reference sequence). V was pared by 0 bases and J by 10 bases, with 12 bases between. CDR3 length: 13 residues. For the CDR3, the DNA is TGTGCCAGTAGTATAGATCGGGGGGGTGCAGCTTTCTTT. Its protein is CASSIDRGGAAFF.

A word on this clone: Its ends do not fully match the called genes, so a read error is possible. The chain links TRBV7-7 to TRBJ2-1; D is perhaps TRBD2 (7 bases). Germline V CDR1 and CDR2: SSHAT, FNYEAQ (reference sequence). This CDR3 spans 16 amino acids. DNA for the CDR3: TGTGCTAGCAGCTCGGGGGCTAGCGGAGTTTACAATGAGCAGTTCTTC. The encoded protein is CASSSGASGVYNEQFF.

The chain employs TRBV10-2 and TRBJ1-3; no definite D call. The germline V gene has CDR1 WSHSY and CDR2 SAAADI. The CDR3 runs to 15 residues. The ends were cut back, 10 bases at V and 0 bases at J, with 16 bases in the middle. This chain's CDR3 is CATLATAFSGNTIYF. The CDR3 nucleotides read TGCGCCACCCTAGCTACAGCTTTCTCTGGAAACACCATATATTTT.

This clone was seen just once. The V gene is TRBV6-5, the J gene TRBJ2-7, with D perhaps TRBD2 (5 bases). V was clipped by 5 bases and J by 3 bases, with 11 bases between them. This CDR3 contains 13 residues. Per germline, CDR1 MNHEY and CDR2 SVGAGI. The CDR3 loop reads CASSPGFLYEQYF. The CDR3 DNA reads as TGTGCCAGCAGTCCGGGGTTTCTCTACGAGCAGTACTTC.

The CDR3 nucleotides are TGTGCCAGCAGTTACGAGGGTCGGGCTGAAGCTTTCTTT. It is translated as CASSYEGRAEAFF. The chain has TRBV6-2 or TRBV6-3 and TRBJ1-1; D is unclear. The V end was cut by 2 bases, the J end by 6 bases, with 10 bases between. Germline CDR1 and CDR2: MNHEY and SVGEGT. This CDR3 is 13 amino acids long.

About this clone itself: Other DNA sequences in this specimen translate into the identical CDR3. The CDR3 is CASSGTSGTYEQYF. Written as DNA, the CDR3 is TGTGCCAGCAGCGGGACTAGCGGGACCTACGAGCAGTACTTC. V and J are TRBV6-5 and TRBJ2-7; the match to TRBD2 covers 13 bases. The junction had 1 base not matched to a gene; V was cut back by 6 bases and J by 2 bases. Germline V gene data show CDR1 as MNHEY and CDR2 as SVGAGI. This CDR3 has 14 amino acids.

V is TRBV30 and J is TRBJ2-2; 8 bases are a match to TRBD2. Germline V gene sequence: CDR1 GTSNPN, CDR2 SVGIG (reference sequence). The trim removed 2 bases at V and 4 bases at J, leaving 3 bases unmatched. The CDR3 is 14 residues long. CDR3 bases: TGTGCCTGGAGTAACGGGAGGGCCACCGGGGAGCTGTTTTTT. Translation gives CAWSNGRATGELFF.

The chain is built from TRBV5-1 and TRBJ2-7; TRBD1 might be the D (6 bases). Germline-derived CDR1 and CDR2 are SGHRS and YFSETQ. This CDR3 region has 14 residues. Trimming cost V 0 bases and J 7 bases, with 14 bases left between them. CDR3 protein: CASSLETGSREQYF. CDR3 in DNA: TGCGCCAGCAGCTTGGAGACAGGCAGCCGGGAGCAGTACTTC.

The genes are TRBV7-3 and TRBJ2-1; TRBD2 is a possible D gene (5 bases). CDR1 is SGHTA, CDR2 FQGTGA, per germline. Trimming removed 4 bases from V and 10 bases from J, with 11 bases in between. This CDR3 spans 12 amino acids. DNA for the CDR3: TGTGCCAGCAGCTCCCCCACGGGGGAGCAGTTCTTC. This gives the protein CASSSPTGEQFF.